These 4 T cell receptor beta chains were sequenced from one sample in a study of cytomegalovirus exposure and HLA in healthy donors. Only in-frame clones appear in the TCRdb table, and some are missing; sequencing was by immunoSEQ multiplex PCR. This repertoire shows roughly 330,000 clones, about 90% found once; its top ten account for 1% to 1.5%. The sample comprised PBMCs. The receptor set was obtained from a woman aged 30 to 39 in good health and CMV-seropositive.

The rearrangement joins TRBV30 to TRBJ2-1; 9 nucleotides align to TRBD1. Germline CDR1 and CDR2: GTSNPN and SVGIG (reference sequence). The CDR3 loop spans 14 amino acids. V gave up 5 bases and J gave up 8 bases; unmatched junction bases: 10. CDR3 region: CAWYPGDRDYEQFF. The DNA of the CDR3 is TGTGCCTGGTACCCAGGGGACAGGGACTATGAGCAGTTCTTC.

The chain employs TRBV7-2 and TRBJ2-5; TRBD2 is a possible D gene (5 bases). CDR1 and CDR2 (germline): SGHTA, FQGNSA. The CDR3 contains 18 residues. V was cut by 1 base and J by 2 bases, with 20 bases left in between. The DNA of the CDR3 is TGTGCCAGCAGCTTAGAATCTGCTGCCGGATGGACTCAAGAGACCCAGTACTTC. It yields the protein CASSLESAAGWTQETQYF.

This rearrangement joins TRBV28 to TRBJ1-1; TRBD1 agrees at 7 bases. The length of the CDR3 is 15 residues. J was trimmed by 4 bases and V by 4 bases; bases with no gene match: 9. The germline V gene encodes CDR1 MDHEN and CDR2 SYDVKM. CDR3 sequence (DNA): TGTGCCAGCAGTTCAACAGGGGTCTCATTCACTGAAGCTTTCTTT. The encoded protein is CASSSTGVSFTEAFF.

This chain's CDR3 is CASSQDVGGQETQYF. The CDR3, as DNA: TGTGCCAGCAGCCAAGATGTCGGGGGCCAAGAGACCCAGTACTTC. The gene calls are TRBV4-2 and TRBJ2-5; D may be TRBD2 (6 bases). Trimming took 0 bases from V and 1 from J, leaving 9 bases between them. This CDR3 is built from 15 residues. Germline V lookup: CDR1 LGHNA, CDR2 YNFKEQ.